The rows below give T cell receptor beta chains drawn from one sample of a study of circulating CD8 cells and anti-PD-1 response in melanoma. TCRdb reanalysed the reads using MiXCR and keeps one entry per CDR3 protein. The sample lists 2,000 to 3,000 distinct CDR3 sequences, more than 5.5% occurring once. The specimen was CD8+ T cells from PBMCs, collected at baseline or after one month of anti-PD-1 therapy (not recorded which). All receptors derive from a human donor with melanoma. Both conserved end residues are part of each CDR3. The D gene is left open where the match is weak. Clone sizes are shown as once, few, many or a size class.

clone size: medium-sized; D gene: .; V gene: TRBV27; J gene: TRBJ2-1; CDR3 protein: CASSLAAKSEQFF; CDR3 DNA: TGTGCCAGCAGTTTAGCAGCAAAGAGTGAGCAGTTCTTC
clone size: few; D gene: .; V gene: TRBV2; J gene: TRBJ1-1; CDR3 protein: CASSEEGNTEAFF; CDR3 DNA: TGTGCCAGCAGTGAAGAGGGAAACACTGAAGCTTTCTTT
clone size: medium-sized; D gene: .; V gene: TRBV19; J gene: TRBJ2-1; CDR3 protein: CASTLGYNEQFF; CDR3 DNA: TGTGCCAGTACCCTAGGGTACAATGAGCAGTTCTTC
clone size: medium-sized; D gene: TRBD1; V gene: TRBV4-1; J gene: TRBJ2-7; CDR3 protein: CASSQDRGTGGNEQYF; CDR3 DNA: TGCGCCAGCAGCCAAGATCGGGGAACAGGGGGCAACGAGCAGTACTTC
clone size: medium-sized; D gene: .; V gene: TRBV19; J gene: TRBJ1-6; CDR3 protein: CASSTGNSPLHF; CDR3 DNA: TGTGCCAGTAGTACAGGGAATTCACCCCTCCACTTT
clone size: medium-sized; D gene: .; V gene: TRBV27; J gene: TRBJ2-2; CDR3 protein: CASSSDTLGDTGELFF; CDR3 DNA: TGTGCCAGCAGTTCCGACACCCTCGGGGACACCGGGGAGCTGTTTTTT
clone size: large; D gene: .; V gene: TRBV19; J gene: TRBJ2-1; CDR3 protein: CASSIWTDNEQFF; CDR3 DNA: TGTGCCAGTAGTATATGGACAGACAATGAGCAGTTCTTC
clone size: medium-sized; D gene: TRBD2; V gene: TRBV6-4; J gene: TRBJ2-1; CDR3 protein: CASSDSSGGANEQFF; CDR3 DNA: TGTGCCAGCAGTGACTCTAGCGGGGGGGCCAATGAGCAGTTCTTC
clone size: medium-sized; D gene: .; V gene: TRBV5-4; J gene: TRBJ2-5; CDR3 protein: CASSFRVGETQYF; CDR3 DNA: TGTGCCAGCAGCTTCAGGGTCGGAGAGACCCAGTACTTC